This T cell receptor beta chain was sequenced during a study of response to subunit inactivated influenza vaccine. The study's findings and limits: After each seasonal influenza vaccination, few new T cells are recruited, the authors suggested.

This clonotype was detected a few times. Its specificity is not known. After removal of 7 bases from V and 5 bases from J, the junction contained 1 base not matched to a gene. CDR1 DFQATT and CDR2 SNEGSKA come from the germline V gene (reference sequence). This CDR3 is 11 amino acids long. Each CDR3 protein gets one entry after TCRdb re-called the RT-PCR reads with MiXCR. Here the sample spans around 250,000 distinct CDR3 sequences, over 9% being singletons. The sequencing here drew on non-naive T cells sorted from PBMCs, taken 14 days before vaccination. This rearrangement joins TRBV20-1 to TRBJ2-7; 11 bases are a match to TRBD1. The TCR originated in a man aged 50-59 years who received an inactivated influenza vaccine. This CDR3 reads CSGDRGDEQYF. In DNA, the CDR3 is TGCAGTGGGGACAGGGGGGACGAGCAGTACTTC.